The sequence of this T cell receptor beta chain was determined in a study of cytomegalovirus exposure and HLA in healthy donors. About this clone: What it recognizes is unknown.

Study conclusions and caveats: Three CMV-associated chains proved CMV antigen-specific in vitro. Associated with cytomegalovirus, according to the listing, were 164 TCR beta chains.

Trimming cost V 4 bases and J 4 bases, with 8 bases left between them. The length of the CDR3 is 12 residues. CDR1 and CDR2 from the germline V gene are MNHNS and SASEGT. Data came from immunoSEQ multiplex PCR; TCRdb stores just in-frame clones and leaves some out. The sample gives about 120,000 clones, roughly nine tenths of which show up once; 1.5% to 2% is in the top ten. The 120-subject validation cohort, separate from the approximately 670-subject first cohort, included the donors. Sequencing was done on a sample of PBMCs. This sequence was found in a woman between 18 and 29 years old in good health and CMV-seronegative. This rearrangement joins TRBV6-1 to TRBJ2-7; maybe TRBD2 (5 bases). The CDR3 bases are TGTGCCAGCAGTGCACGGACTTACGAGCAGTACTTC. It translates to CASSARTYEQYF.